This TCR beta chain was retrieved from a study of T cells in Graves' hyperthyroidism and ophthalmopathy. Pregnant or lactating patients were excluded, as were those with uncontrolled infection or other autoimmune disease. Clinical symptoms, serum thyroxine, TRAb, thyroid ultrasound and orbital computed tomography established diagnosis. Regarding the study as a whole: Blood also carried most thyroid clonotypes expanded above 0.001.

Germline CDR1 is DFQATT and CDR2 is SNEGSKA (reference sequence). The CDR3 has 14 residues. Trimming took off 6 bases at V and 0 bases at J, with 13 bases between the two ends. The investigators amplified TCR beta CDR3 regions from RNA transcripts. A set of HTBI primers served as the primers for a first-round RT-PCR of the TCR CDR3. TCRdb re-called the multiplex PCR reads through MiXCR, storing one row per CDR3 protein. The table shows around 370,000 distinct CDR3 sequences, with roughly 18% occurring only once. This clonotype was seen repeatedly, ten times or more. Its cognate antigen is unknown. The rearrangement uses TRBV20-1 and TRBJ2-3; D unresolved. The clonotype originates from a man aged 18 to 30 with Graves' ophthalmopathy. Sequencing was performed on blood. The CDR3 loop reads CSASVQPSTDTQYF. CDR3 bases: TGCAGTGCCTCGGTCCAACCTAGCACAGATACGCAGTATTTT.